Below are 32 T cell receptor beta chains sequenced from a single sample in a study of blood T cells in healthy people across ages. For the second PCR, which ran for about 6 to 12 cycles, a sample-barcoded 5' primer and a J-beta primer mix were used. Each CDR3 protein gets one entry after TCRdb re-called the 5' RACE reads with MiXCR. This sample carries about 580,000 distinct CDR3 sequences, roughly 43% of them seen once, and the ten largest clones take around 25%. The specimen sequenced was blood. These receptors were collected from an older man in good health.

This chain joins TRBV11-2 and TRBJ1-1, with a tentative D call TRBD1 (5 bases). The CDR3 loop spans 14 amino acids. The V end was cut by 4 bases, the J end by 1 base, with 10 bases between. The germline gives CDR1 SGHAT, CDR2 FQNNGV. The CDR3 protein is CASSWGGENTEAFF. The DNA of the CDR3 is TGTGCCAGCAGCTGGGGGGGGGAGAACACTGAAGCTTTCTTT.

CDR3 bases: TGCAGTGCTAGTGGAGTAGCCCGCACAGATACGCAGTATTTT. Amino acids: CSASGVARTDTQYF. This chain connects TRBV20-1 to TRBJ2-3; the D is unclear. CDR3 length: 14 residues. Germline loops: CDR1 DFQATT, CDR2 SNEGSKA (reference sequence). Trimming cost V 3 bases and J 1 base, with 11 bases left between them.

The CDR3 coding sequence is TGCAGTGCCCCGACAGCCCAAGAGACCCAGTACTTC. Amino acids: CSAPTAQETQYF. The chain links TRBV20-1 to TRBJ2-5, with a tentative D call TRBD1 (5 bases). Trimming took off 6 bases at V and 1 base at J, with 9 bases between the two ends. Per germline, CDR1 DFQATT and CDR2 SNEGSKA (reference sequence). The CDR3 sequence is 12 residues long.

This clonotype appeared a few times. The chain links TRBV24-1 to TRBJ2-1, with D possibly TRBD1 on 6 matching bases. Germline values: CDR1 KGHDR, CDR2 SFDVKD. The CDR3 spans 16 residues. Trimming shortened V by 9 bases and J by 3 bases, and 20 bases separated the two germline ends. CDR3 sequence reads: CATSLSRDTSYNEQFF. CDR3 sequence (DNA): TGTGCCACCTCTCTGTCCCGGGACACCAGCTACAATGAGCAGTTCTTC.

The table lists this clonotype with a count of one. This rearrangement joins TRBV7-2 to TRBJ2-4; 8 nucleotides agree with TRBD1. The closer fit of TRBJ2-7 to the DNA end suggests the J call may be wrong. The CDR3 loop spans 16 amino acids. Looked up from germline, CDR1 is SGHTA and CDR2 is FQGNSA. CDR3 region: CASSLYRQGNRDEQYF. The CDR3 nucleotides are TGTGCCAGCAGCTTATACAGACAGGGGAACAGGGACGAGCAGTACTTC.

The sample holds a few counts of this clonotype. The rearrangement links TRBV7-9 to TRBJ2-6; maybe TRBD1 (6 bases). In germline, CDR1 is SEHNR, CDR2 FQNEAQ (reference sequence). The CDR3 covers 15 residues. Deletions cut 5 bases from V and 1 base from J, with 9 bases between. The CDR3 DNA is TGTGCCAGCAGCGAGGACAGATCTGGGGCCAACGTCCTGACTTTC. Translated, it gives CASSEDRSGANVLTF. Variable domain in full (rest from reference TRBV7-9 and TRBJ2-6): DTGVSQNPRHKITKRGQNVTFRCDPISEHNRLYWYRQTLGQGPEFLTYFQNEAQLEKSRLLSDRFSAERPKGSFSTLEIQRTEQGDSAMYLCASSEDRSGANVLTFGAGSRLTVL.

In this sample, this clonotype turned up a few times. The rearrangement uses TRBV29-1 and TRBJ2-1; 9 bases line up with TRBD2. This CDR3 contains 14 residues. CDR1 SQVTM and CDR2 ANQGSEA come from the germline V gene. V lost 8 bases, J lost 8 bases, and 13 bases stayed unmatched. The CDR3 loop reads CSTAGGGAHDEQFF. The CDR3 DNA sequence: TGCAGCACCGCCGGCGGGGGGGCCCACGATGAGCAGTTCTTC.

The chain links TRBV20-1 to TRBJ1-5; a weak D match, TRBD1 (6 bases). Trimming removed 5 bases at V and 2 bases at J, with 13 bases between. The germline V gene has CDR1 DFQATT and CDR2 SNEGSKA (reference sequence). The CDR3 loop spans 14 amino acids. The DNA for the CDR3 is TGCAGTGCTGCGAGGGGGGATGGCAATCAGCCCCAGCATTTT. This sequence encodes CSAARGDGNQPQHF.

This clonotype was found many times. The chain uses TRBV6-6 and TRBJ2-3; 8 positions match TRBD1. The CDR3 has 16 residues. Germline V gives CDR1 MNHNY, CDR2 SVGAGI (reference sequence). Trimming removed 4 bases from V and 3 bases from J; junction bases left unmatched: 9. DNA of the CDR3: TGTGCCAGCAGTTCCCAAACAGGGGGTGGGACAGATACGCAGTATTTT. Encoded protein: CASSSQTGGGTDTQYF.

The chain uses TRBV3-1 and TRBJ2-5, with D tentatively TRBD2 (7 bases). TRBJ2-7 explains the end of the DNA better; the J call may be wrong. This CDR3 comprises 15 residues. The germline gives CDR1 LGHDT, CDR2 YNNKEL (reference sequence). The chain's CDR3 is CASSTQGGGPHEQYF. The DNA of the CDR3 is TGTGCCAGCAGCACACAGGGCGGGGGCCCCCACGAGCAGTACTTC.

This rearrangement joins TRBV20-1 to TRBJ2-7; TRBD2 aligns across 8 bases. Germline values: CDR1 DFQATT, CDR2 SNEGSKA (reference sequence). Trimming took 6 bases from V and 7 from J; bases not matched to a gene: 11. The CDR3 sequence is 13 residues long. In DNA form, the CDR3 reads TGCAGTGCCACTAGCGGCAAGATTTGGGAGCAGTACTTC. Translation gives CSATSGKIWEQYF.

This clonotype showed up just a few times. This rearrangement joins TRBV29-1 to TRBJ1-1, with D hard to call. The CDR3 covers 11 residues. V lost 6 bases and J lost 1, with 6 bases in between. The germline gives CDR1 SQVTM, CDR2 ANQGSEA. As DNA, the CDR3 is TGCAGCGTCGAACAGAACACTGAAGCTTTCTTT. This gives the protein CSVEQNTEAFF. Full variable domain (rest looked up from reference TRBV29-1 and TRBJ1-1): SAVISQKPSRDICQRGTSLTIQCQVDSQVTMMFWYRQQPGQSLTLIATANQGSEATYESGFVIDKFPISRPNLTFSTLTVSNMSPEDSSIYLCSVEQNTEAFFGQGTRLTVV.

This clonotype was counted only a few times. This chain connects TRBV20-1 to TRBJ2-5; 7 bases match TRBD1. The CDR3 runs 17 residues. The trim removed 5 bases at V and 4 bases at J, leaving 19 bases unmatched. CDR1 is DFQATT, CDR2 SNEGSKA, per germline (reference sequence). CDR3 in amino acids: CSAGGHRGYPQVETQYF. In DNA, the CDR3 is TGCAGTGCTGGGGGTCACAGGGGCTACCCGCAGGTAGAGACCCAGTACTTC.

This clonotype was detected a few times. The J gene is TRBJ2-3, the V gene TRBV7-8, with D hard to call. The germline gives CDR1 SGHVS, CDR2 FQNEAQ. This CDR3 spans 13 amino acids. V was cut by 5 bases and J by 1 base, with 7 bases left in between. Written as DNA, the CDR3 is TGTGCCAGCAGCCACTGGGGCACAGATACGCAGTATTTT. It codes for CASSHWGTDTQYF.

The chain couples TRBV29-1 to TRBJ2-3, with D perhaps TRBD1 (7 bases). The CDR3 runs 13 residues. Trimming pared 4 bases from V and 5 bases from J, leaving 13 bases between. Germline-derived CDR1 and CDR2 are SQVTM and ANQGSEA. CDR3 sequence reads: CSVVGGGEDTQYF. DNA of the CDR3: TGCAGCGTTGTAGGAGGGGGCGAAGATACGCAGTATTTT.

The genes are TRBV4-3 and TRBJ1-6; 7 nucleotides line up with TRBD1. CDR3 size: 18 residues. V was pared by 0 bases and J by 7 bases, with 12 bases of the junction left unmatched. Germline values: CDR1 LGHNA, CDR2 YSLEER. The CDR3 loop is CASSQDRVEGGRNSPLHF. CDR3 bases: TGCGCCAGCAGCCAAGATCGGGTAGAAGGGGGCAGAAATTCACCCCTCCACTTT.

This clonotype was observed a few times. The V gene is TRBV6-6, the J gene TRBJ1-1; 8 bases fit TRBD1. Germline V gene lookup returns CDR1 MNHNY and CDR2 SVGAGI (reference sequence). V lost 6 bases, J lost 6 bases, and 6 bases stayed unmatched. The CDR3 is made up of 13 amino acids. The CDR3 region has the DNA TGTGCCAGCAGAAGCTTGGACAGGGCTGAAGCTTTCTTT. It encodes CASRSLDRAEAFF.

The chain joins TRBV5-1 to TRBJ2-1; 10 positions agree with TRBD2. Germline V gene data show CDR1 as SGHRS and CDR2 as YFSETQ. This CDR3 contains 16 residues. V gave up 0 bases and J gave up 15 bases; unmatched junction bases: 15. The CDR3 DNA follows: TGCGCCAGCAGCTTGGCCGGGCTAGCGGGAGCCCAAGCCCTGTTCTTC. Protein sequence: CASSLAGLAGAQALFF.

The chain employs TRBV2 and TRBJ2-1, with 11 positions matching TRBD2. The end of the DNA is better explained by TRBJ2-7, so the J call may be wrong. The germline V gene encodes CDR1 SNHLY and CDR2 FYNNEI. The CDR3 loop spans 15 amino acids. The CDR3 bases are TGTGCCAGCAGTGAAGGTCTAGCGGGAGGACATGAGCAGTACTTC. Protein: CASSEGLAGGHEQYF.

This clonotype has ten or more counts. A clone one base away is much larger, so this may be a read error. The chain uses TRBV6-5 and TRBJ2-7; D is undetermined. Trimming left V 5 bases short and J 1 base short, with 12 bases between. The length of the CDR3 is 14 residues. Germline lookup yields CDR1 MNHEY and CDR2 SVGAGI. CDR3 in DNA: TGTGCCAGCAGTGCCCGGCCACAATCCTACGAGCAGTACTTC. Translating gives CASSARPQSYEQYF.

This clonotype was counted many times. In DNA form, the CDR3 reads TGTGCCAGCAGCCTAACGCCGGTACAATCCTACAATGAGCAGTTCTTC. It specifies CASSLTPVQSYNEQFF. The chain recombines TRBV6-5 with TRBJ2-1; D uncertain. CDR3 size: 16 residues. V was cut by 6 bases and J by 1 base, with 16 bases left in between. CDR1 and CDR2 (germline): MNHEY, SVGAGI.

For the CDR3, the DNA is TGTGCCAGCAGTAAAGGGACAGTAGGTGCCTATGGCTACACCTTC. It specifies CASSKGTVGAYGYTF. The V and J genes are TRBV12-3 or TRBV12-4 and TRBJ1-2; 7 bases fit TRBD1. The CDR3 has 15 residues. V shed 5 bases, J shed 4 bases, and the junction held 10 bases outside the gene matches.

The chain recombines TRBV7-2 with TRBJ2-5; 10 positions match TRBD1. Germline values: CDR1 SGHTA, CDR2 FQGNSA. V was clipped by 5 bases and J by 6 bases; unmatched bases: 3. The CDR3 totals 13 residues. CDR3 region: CASSRDRGQTQYF. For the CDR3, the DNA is TGTGCCAGCAGCAGGGACAGGGGACAGACCCAGTACTTC.

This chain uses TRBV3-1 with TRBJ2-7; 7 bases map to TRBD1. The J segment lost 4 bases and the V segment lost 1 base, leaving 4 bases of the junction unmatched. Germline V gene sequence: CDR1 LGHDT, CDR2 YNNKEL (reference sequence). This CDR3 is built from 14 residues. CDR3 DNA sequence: TGTGCCAGCAGCCAAGCAGGCAGGGGGTACGAGCAGTACTTC. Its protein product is CASSQAGRGYEQYF.

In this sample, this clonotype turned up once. CDR3 in DNA: TGTGCCAGCAGTTCACCCACAGGGGGCCGTCCCTACGAGCAGTTCTTC. It encodes CASSSPTGGRPYEQFF. J is TRBJ2-1 and V is TRBV28; 9 bases map to TRBD1. The ends lost 4 bases at V and 10 bases at J; junction bases unmatched: 14. This CDR3 has 16 amino acids. The germline gives CDR1 MDHEN, CDR2 SYDVKM.

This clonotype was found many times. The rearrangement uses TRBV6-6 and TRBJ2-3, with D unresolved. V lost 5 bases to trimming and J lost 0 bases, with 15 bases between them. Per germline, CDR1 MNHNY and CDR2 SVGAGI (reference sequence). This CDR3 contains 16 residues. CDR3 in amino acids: CASSAPRQASTDTQYF. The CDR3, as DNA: TGTGCCAGCAGTGCCCCAAGGCAAGCGAGCACAGATACGCAGTATTTT.

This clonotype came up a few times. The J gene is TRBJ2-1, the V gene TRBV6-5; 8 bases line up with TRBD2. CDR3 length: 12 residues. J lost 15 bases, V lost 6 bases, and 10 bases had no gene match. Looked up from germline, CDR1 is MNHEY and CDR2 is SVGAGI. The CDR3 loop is CASSYNPGLVFF. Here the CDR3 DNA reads TGTGCCAGCAGCTATAATCCGGGACTAGTGTTCTTC.

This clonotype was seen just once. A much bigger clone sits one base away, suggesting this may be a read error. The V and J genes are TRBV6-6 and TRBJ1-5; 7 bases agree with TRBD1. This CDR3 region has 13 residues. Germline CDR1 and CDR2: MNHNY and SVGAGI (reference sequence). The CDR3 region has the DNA TGTGCCAGCAGTGGGGACAGATATCAGCTCCAGCATTTT. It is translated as CASSGDRYQLQHF.

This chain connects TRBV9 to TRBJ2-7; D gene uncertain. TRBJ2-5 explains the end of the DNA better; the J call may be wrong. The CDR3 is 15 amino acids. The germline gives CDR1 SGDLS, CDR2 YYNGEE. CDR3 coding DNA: TGTGCCAGCAGCATAGGGCCTCCTCCACGGGAGACCCAGTACTTC. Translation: CASSIGPPPRETQYF.

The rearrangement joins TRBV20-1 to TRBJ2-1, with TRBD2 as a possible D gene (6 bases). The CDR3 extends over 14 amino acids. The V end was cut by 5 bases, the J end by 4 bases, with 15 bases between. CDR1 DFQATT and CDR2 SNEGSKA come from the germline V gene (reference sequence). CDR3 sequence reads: CSAEGGAAYNEQFF. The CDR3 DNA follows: TGCAGTGCTGAGGGCGGGGCGGCTTACAATGAGCAGTTCTTC.

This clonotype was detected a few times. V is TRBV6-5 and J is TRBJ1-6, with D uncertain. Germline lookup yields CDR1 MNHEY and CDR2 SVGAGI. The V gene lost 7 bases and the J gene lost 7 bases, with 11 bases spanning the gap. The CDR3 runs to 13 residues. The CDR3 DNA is TGTGCCAGCAAGTCTTACGGCAATTCACCCCTCCACTTT. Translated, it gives CASKSYGNSPLHF.

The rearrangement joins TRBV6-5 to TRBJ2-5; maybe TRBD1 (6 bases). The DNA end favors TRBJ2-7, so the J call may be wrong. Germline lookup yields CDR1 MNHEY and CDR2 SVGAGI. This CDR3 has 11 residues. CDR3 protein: CASSTGSEQYF. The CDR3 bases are TGTGCCAGCAGCACAGGGTCCGAGCAGTACTTC.